This TCR beta chain came from a study of identical twins. General study results and limits: Shared out-of-frame alpha sequences (those common to twins) showed excess low generation probability.

TCRdb recomputed calls from the 5' RACE reads with MiXCR, one row per CDR3 protein. The repertoire holds about 470,000 distinct CDR3 sequences, with approximately 24% as singletons. The length of the CDR3 is 13 residues. CDR1 WSHSY and CDR2 SAAADI come from the germline V gene. V shed 7 bases, J shed 8 bases, and the junction held 8 bases outside the gene matches. Regarding this clonotype: Its cognate antigen is unknown.

These data also featured in a second study, about T cells expressing NK-cell markers. That investigation notes: Where several donors were concerned, these clonotypes also led the CD3+CD56-NKG2C+ fraction.

Sequencing was carried out using CD4+ T cells sorted from blood. The chain carries TRBV10-2 and TRBJ2-1, with TRBD2 matching 7 bases. The receptor was isolated from a woman between 18 and 29 years old in good health. Here the CDR3 DNA reads TGCGCCAGCATGAGGACTAGTGCCCATGAGCAGTTCTTC. Translated, it gives CASMRTSAHEQFF.